This T cell receptor (beta chain) was sequenced during a study of T cells in localized non-small cell lung cancer. Study-wide results and caveats: For the top 100 tumor clones, a median approximately 50 also appeared in adjacent lung. Those with higher blood T cell density had longer overall survival. Heterogeneity remains possible, as sequencing covered one tumor region only.

TCRdb's table, derived via immunoSEQ multiplex PCR, lists solely in-frame clones and lacks some. The sample lists 10,000 to 13,000 clones, 60% to 75% occurring once. Regarding this clone: Antigen: not known.

Germline V gene lookup returns CDR1 LNHNV and CDR2 YYDKDF (reference sequence). The V end lost 0 bases, the J end lost 3 bases, and 3 bases lay between the germline ends. The CDR3 consists of 12 residues. The source of this sequence is a male donor aged 60 or older with stage I lung adenocarcinoma. The chain uses TRBV15 and TRBJ2-7; D gene ambiguous. Sample: peripheral blood, taken before any cancer treatment. The CDR3 coding sequence is TGTGCCACCAGCAGAGACTTCTACGAGCAGTACTTC. Translating it yields CATSRDFYEQYF.